These T cell receptor beta chains were read from a single sample in a study of CD8+CD57+ T cells in acquired aplastic anemia. TCRdb ran MiXCR on the reads and lists one entry per CDR3 protein. The sample records about 58,000 distinct CDR3 sequences, approximately 52% being singletons. The sequencing input was sorted CD4+, CD8+, or CD8+CD57+ T cells (not recorded which) from PBMCs. The receptors come from a human donor with aplastic anemia. Both conserved end residues are part of each CDR3. D genes are given only for firm matches. The listing skips clone size in some rows; elsewhere it reads once, few, many or a size class.

j_gene: TRBJ2-1
d_gene: TRBD2
v_gene: TRBV29-1
abundance: .
CDR3aa: CSVGWRGNNEQFF
CDR3nt: TGCAGCGTGGGATGGCGGGGGAACAATGAGCAGTTCTTC

j_gene: TRBJ2-4
d_gene: .
v_gene: TRBV20-1
abundance: .
CDR3aa: CSASTGTGNIQYF
CDR3nt: TGCAGTGCTAGTACAGGGACCGGAAACATTCAGTACTTC

j_gene: TRBJ2-1
d_gene: .
v_gene: TRBV6-1
abundance: many
CDR3aa: CASSLIAYGSYNEQFF
CDR3nt: TGTGCCAGCAGTCTTATAGCCTACGGCTCCTACAATGAGCAGTTCTTC

j_gene: TRBJ1-6
d_gene: TRBD1
v_gene: TRBV9
abundance: few
CDR3aa: CASSAGQGKGSNSPLHF
CDR3nt: TGTGCCAGCAGCGCGGGACAGGGGAAAGGGTCGAATTCACCCCTCCACTTT

j_gene: TRBJ2-5
d_gene: TRBD2
v_gene: TRBV7-6
abundance: many
CDR3aa: CASSGRGEDQETQYF
CDR3nt: TGTGCCAGCAGCGGGAGGGGTGAGGACCAAGAGACCCAGTACTTC

j_gene: TRBJ1-5
d_gene: .
v_gene: TRBV7-8
abundance: .
CDR3aa: CASSYLLGNQPQHF
CDR3nt: TGTGCCAGCAGTTACCTCCTGGGGAATCAGCCCCAGCATTTT

j_gene: TRBJ2-7
d_gene: .
v_gene: TRBV10-3
abundance: .
CDR3aa: CAISHREGPYEQYF
CDR3nt: TGTGCCATCAGCCACCGAGAAGGGCCCTACGAGCAGTACTTC

j_gene: TRBJ1-2
d_gene: .
v_gene: TRBV19
abundance: many
CDR3aa: CASSRTDGYTF
CDR3nt: TGTGCCAGTAGCAGGACAGATGGCTACACCTTC

j_gene: TRBJ1-2
d_gene: .
v_gene: TRBV5-5
abundance: many
CDR3aa: CASSPLRGGFGGYTF
CDR3nt: TGTGCCAGCAGCCCATTGCGGGGAGGGTTCGGAGGCTACACCTTC

j_gene: TRBJ1-1
d_gene: .
v_gene: TRBV20-1
abundance: many
CDR3aa: CSARDLNRVTEAFF
CDR3nt: TGCAGTGCTAGAGATTTAAACAGGGTCACTGAAGCTTTCTTT

j_gene: TRBJ2-3
d_gene: TRBD1
v_gene: TRBV11-1
abundance: .
CDR3aa: CASTPGDRATDTQYF
CDR3nt: TGTGCCAGCACGCCAGGGGACAGAGCCACAGATACGCAGTATTTT

j_gene: TRBJ2-1
d_gene: TRBD2
v_gene: TRBV6-1
abundance: many
CDR3aa: CASGLSGPATEQFF
CDR3nt: TGTGCCAGTGGACTTAGCGGGCCCGCGACTGAGCAGTTCTTC

j_gene: TRBJ2-1
d_gene: .
v_gene: TRBV9
abundance: many
CDR3aa: CASGGEQFF
CDR3nt: TGTGCCAGCGGGGGTGAGCAGTTCTTC

j_gene: TRBJ2-1
d_gene: .
v_gene: TRBV2
abundance: .
CDR3aa: CASSVGYNEQFF
CDR3nt: TGTGCCAGCAGTGTGGGCTACAATGAGCAGTTCTTC

j_gene: TRBJ1-2
d_gene: TRBD1
v_gene: TRBV2
abundance: .
CDR3aa: CASSETGDYGYTF
CDR3nt: TGTGCCAGCAGTGAAACAGGGGACTATGGCTACACCTTC

j_gene: TRBJ1-4
d_gene: TRBD1
v_gene: TRBV25-1
abundance: .
CDR3aa: CASSEYGTGREKLFF
CDR3nt: TGTGCCAGCAGTGAATATGGGACAGGGAGGGAAAAACTGTTTTTT

j_gene: TRBJ2-1
d_gene: .
v_gene: TRBV4-2
abundance: many
CDR3aa: CASSQDALGTSYNEQFF
CDR3nt: TGTGCCAGCAGCCAAGATGCGTTGGGGACTTCATACAATGAGCAGTTCTTC

j_gene: TRBJ2-1
d_gene: TRBD1
v_gene: TRBV19
abundance: .
CDR3aa: CASSSGRGQGGRYEQFF
CDR3nt: TGTGCCAGTAGCTCCGGGCGGGGACAGGGAGGACGATATGAGCAGTTCTTC

j_gene: TRBJ2-1
d_gene: TRBD1
v_gene: TRBV11-2
abundance: .
CDR3aa: CVSSYLNRGSYNEQLF
CDR3nt: TGTGTCAGCAGTTACTTAAACAGGGGTTCCTACAATGAGCAGCTCTTC

j_gene: TRBJ1-2
d_gene: TRBD1
v_gene: TRBV19
abundance: medium-sized
CDR3aa: CAVTLGTAYGYTF
CDR3nt: TGTGCCGTGACCCTCGGGACAGCCTATGGCTACACCTTC

j_gene: TRBJ2-3
d_gene: TRBD1
v_gene: TRBV28
abundance: .
CDR3aa: CASSAPPPGQSTDTQYF
CDR3nt: TGTGCCAGCAGTGCCCCCCCCCCGGGACAGAGCACAGATACGCAGTATTTT

j_gene: TRBJ2-3
d_gene: .
v_gene: TRBV20-1
abundance: .
CDR3aa: CSSLVSTDTQYF
CDR3nt: TGCAGTAGCCTTGTTAGCACAGATACGCAGTATTTT

j_gene: TRBJ1-2
d_gene: .
v_gene: TRBV29-1
abundance: few
CDR3aa: CSVEDQLRSYGYTF
CDR3nt: TGCAGCGTTGAAGATCAGTTAAGGAGCTATGGCTACACCTTC

j_gene: TRBJ1-1
d_gene: TRBD1
v_gene: TRBV11-3
abundance: many
CDR3aa: CASSATGSRAFF
CDR3nt: TGTGCCAGCAGCGCGACAGGGAGTCGGGCTTTCTTT

j_gene: TRBJ1-1
d_gene: .
v_gene: TRBV20-1
abundance: .
CDR3aa: CSARLGTEAFF
CDR3nt: TGCAGTGCTAGACTAGGCACTGAAGCTTTCTTT

j_gene: TRBJ1-1
d_gene: .
v_gene: TRBV12-3/TRBV12-4
abundance: many
CDR3aa: CASSRPMSTEAFF
CDR3nt: TGTGCCAGCAGCCGACCGATGAGCACTGAAGCTTTCTTT

j_gene: TRBJ1-6
d_gene: .
v_gene: TRBV9
abundance: many
CDR3aa: CASSVEISSYNSPLHF
CDR3nt: TGTGCCAGCAGCGTAGAGATCAGCTCCTATAATTCACCCCTCCACTTT

j_gene: TRBJ2-7
d_gene: TRBD1
v_gene: TRBV5-6
abundance: once
CDR3aa: CASSGQGPLSYEQYF
CDR3nt: TGTGCCAGCAGTGGACAGGGACCCTTATCCTACGAGCAGTACTTC

j_gene: TRBJ2-7
d_gene: TRBD2
v_gene: TRBV29-1
abundance: .
CDR3aa: CSCTGLGYEQYF
CDR3nt: TGCAGCTGTACGGGACTAGGCTACGAGCAGTACTTC

j_gene: TRBJ1-5
d_gene: TRBD1
v_gene: TRBV19
abundance: .
CDR3aa: CASGTGTGVHQPQHF
CDR3nt: TGTGCCAGTGGTACGGGGACAGGGGTGCACCAGCCCCAGCATTTT

j_gene: TRBJ2-5
d_gene: TRBD1
v_gene: TRBV29-1
abundance: once
CDR3aa: CSVGGQGAWETQYF
CDR3nt: TGCAGCGTTGGGGGACAGGGGGCGTGGGAGACCCAGTACTTC

j_gene: TRBJ2-7
d_gene: TRBD2
v_gene: TRBV28
abundance: many
CDR3aa: CASTPGRGAYEQYF
CDR3nt: TGTGCCAGCACCCCAGGTCGGGGGGCCTACGAGCAGTACTTC

j_gene: TRBJ2-5
d_gene: TRBD2
v_gene: TRBV6-1
abundance: .
CDR3aa: CASGQGIAGAYQETQYF
CDR3nt: TGTGCCAGCGGCCAGGGAATAGCGGGGGCGTACCAAGAGACCCAGTACTTC

j_gene: TRBJ1-1
d_gene: .
v_gene: TRBV25-1
abundance: few
CDR3aa: CASSAPVARAFF
CDR3nt: TGTGCCAGCAGTGCCCCAGTCGCTCGAGCTTTCTTT

j_gene: TRBJ2-5
d_gene: .
v_gene: TRBV19
abundance: .
CDR3aa: CASSGPGREEETQYF
CDR3nt: TGTGCCAGTAGTGGGCCGGGACGCGAAGAAGAGACCCAGTACTTC

j_gene: TRBJ1-6
d_gene: .
v_gene: TRBV4-3
abundance: .
CDR3aa: CASSRDGGSYNSPLHF
CDR3nt: TGCGCCAGCAGCCGCGACGGGGGCTCCTATAATTCACCCCTCCACTTT

j_gene: TRBJ2-1
d_gene: TRBD2
v_gene: TRBV4-2
abundance: many
CDR3aa: CASSQGLAGAAYNEQFF
CDR3nt: TGTGCCAGCAGCCAAGGGCTAGCGGGGGCTGCTTACAATGAGCAGTTCTTC

j_gene: TRBJ2-7
d_gene: TRBD2
v_gene: TRBV20-1
abundance: .
CDR3aa: CSARWSPSSGGIDEQYF
CDR3nt: TGCAGTGCTAGATGGAGCCCCTCTAGCGGGGGTATCGACGAGCAGTACTTC

j_gene: TRBJ2-7
d_gene: .
v_gene: TRBV20-1
abundance: .
CDR3aa: CSAGGPAYEQYF
CDR3nt: TGCAGTGCTGGTGGGCCAGCCTACGAGCAGTACTTC

j_gene: TRBJ1-6
d_gene: .
v_gene: TRBV29-1
abundance: .
CDR3aa: CTTGGSPPHF
CDR3nt: TGCACAACCGGGGGTTCACCCCCCCACTTT

j_gene: TRBJ1-1
d_gene: TRBD1
v_gene: TRBV9
abundance: .
CDR3aa: CASSIGTGENTEAFF
CDR3nt: TGTGCCAGCAGCATCGGGACAGGGGAGAACACTGAAGCTTTCTTT

j_gene: TRBJ1-3
d_gene: .
v_gene: TRBV12-3/TRBV12-4
abundance: .
CDR3aa: CASSPNSGNTIYF
CDR3nt: TGTGCCAGCAGTCCTAACAGTGGAAACACCATATATTTT

j_gene: TRBJ1-3
d_gene: .
v_gene: TRBV29-1
abundance: once
CDR3aa: CSVLGASGNTIYF
CDR3nt: TGCAGCGTTTTAGGGGCCAGTGGAAACACCATATATTTT

j_gene: TRBJ1-1
d_gene: TRBD1
v_gene: TRBV15
abundance: .
CDR3aa: CATSSPGGRAEAFF
CDR3nt: TGTGCCACCAGCTCCCCAGGGGGGAGAGCTGAAGCTTTCTTT

j_gene: TRBJ1-2
d_gene: .
v_gene: TRBV10-3
abundance: .
CDR3aa: CAISGRRDGSYGYTF
CDR3nt: TGTGCCATCAGCGGCAGACGGGACGGATCTTATGGCTACACCTTC

j_gene: TRBJ2-7
d_gene: TRBD1
v_gene: TRBV6-1
abundance: once
CDR3aa: CASSTQGAEQYF
CDR3nt: TGTGCCAGCAGTACACAGGGGGCCGAGCAGTACTTC

j_gene: TRBJ1-3
d_gene: TRBD1
v_gene: TRBV25-1
abundance: .
CDR3aa: CASSEGAGGRVGKSGNTIYF
CDR3nt: TGTGCCAGCAGTGAAGGGGCAGGGGGCAGAGTAGGGAAATCTGGAAACACCATATATTTT

j_gene: TRBJ2-1
d_gene: TRBD1
v_gene: TRBV11-1
abundance: many
CDR3aa: CASSRSRDRLPTYNEQFF
CDR3nt: TGTGCCAGCAGTCGTAGCCGGGACAGGCTACCTACCTACAATGAGCAGTTCTTC

j_gene: TRBJ2-7
d_gene: .
v_gene: TRBV11-2
abundance: few
CDR3aa: CASSSTYEQYF
CDR3nt: TGTGCCAGCAGCTCGACGTACGAGCAGTACTTC

j_gene: TRBJ1-1
d_gene: .
v_gene: TRBV11-2
abundance: .
CDR3aa: CASSSPGGSRLAEAFF
CDR3nt: TGTGCCAGCAGCTCTCCTGGGGGGTCTAGACTCGCTGAAGCTTTCTTT

j_gene: TRBJ2-5
d_gene: .
v_gene: TRBV13
abundance: many
CDR3aa: CASSTGTEWTQYF
CDR3nt: TGTGCCAGCAGCACGGGGACCGAGTGGACCCAGTACTTC

j_gene: TRBJ2-7
d_gene: TRBD1
v_gene: TRBV29-1
abundance: .
CDR3aa: CSARQGSSYEQYF
CDR3nt: TGCAGCGCAAGACAGGGTAGCTCCTACGAGCAGTACTTC